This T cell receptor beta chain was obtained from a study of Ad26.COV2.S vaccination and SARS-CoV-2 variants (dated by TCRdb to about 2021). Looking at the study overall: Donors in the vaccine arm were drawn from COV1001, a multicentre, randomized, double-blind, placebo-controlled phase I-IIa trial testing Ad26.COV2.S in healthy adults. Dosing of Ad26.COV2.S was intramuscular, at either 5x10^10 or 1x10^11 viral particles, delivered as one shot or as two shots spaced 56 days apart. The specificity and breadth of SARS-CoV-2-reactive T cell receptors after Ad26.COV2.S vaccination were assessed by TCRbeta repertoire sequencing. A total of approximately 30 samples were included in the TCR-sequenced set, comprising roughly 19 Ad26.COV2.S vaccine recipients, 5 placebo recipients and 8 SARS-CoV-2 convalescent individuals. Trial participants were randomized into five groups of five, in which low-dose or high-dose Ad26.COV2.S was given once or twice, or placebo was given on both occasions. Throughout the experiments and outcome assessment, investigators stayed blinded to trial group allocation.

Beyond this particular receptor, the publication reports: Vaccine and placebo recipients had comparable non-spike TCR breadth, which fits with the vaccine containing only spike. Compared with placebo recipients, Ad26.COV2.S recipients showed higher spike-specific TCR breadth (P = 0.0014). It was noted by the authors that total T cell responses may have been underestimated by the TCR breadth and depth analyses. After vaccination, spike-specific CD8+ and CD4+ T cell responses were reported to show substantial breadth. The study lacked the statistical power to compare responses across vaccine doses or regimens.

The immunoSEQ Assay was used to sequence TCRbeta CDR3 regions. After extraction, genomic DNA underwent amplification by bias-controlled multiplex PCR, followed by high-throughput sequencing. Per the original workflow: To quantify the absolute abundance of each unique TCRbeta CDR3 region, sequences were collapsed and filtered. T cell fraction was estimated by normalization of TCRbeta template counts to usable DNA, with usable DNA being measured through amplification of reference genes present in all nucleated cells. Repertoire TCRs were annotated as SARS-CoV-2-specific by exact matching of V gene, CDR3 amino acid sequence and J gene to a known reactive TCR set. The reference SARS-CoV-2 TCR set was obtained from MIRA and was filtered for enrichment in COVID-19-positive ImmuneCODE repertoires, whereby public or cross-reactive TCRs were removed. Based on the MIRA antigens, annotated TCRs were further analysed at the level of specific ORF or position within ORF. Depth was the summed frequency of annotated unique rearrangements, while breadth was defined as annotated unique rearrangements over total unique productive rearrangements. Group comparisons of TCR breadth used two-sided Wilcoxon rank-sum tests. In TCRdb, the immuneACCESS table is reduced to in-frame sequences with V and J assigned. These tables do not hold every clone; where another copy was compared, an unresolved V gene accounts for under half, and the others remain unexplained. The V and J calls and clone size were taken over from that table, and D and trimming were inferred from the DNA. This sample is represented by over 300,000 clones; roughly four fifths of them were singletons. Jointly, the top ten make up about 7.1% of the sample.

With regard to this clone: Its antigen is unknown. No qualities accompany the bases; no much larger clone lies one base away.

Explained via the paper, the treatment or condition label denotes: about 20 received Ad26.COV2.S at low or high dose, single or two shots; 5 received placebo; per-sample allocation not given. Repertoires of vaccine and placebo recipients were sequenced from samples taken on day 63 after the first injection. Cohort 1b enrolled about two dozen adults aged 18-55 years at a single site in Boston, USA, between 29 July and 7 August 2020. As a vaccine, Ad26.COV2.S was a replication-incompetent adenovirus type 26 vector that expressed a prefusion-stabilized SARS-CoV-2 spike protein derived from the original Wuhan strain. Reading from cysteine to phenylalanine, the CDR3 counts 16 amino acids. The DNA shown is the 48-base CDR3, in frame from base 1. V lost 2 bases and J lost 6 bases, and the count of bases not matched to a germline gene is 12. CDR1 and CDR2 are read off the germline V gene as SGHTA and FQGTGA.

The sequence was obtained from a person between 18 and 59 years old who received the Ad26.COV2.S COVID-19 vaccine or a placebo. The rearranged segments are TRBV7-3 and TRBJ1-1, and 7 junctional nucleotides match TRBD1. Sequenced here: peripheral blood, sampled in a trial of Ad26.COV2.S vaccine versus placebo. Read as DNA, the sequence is TGTGCCAGCAGCTTACTTGGTACAGGGGTTGGGGCTGAAGCTTTCTTT. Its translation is CASSLLGTGVGAEAFF.